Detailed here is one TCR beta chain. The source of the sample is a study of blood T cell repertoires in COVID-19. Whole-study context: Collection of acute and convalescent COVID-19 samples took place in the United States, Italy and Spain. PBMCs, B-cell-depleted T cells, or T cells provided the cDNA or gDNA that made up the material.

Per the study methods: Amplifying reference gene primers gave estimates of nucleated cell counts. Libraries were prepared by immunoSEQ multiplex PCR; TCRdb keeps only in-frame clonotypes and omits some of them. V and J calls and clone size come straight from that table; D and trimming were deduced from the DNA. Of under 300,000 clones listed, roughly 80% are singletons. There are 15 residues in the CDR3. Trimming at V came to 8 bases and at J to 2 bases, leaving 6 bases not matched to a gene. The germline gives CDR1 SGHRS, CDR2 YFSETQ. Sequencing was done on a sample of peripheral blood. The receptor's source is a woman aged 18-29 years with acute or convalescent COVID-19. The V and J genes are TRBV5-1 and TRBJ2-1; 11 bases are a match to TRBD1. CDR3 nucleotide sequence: TGCGCCAGTAAACCGGGACAGGGGGCCTACAATGAGCAGTTCTTC. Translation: CASKPGQGAYNEQFF.